Given below is one T cell receptor (beta chain) in context. Assay: immunoSEQ multiplex PCR; the TCRdb copy retains only in-frame clones and omits some. The sample includes about 390,000 clones, 87% seen only once; the top ten take under 3%. The source of the sample is a study of blood T cell repertoires in COVID-19. Across the whole study: T cells, B-cell-depleted T cells, or PBMCs provided the cDNA or gDNA that served as material.

Trimming at V came to 6 bases and at J to 3 bases, leaving 11 bases not matched to a gene. This CDR3 spans 17 amino acids. The germline gives CDR1 WSHSY, CDR2 SAAADI. The gene calls are TRBV10-2 and TRBJ2-6, with 7 bases identical to TRBD1. The source is a woman aged 55 to 70 with COVID-19, enrolled during active disease. The specimen was peripheral blood. DNA for the CDR3: TGCGCCAGCAGCTCCTCGACAGGGATGTATGGGGCCAACGTCCTGACTTTC. This codes for CASSSSTGMYGANVLTF.